This T cell receptor (beta chain) stems from a study of tumor and adjacent non-tumor tissue in lung cancer. The overall study: Each sample yielded 3.9 million or so productive TCRbeta reads on average.

Germline values: CDR1 MDHEN, CDR2 SYDVKM. There are 14 residues in the CDR3. The library came from three nested PCR rounds adapted from ARM-PCR protocols. MiXCR, applied by TCRdb to the multiplex PCR reads, yields one record per CDR3 protein. The data show roughly 81,000 distinct CDR3 sequences, about two thirds seen once. The template was RNA from unsorted bulk tissue. Newly diagnosed lung cancer patients had thoracic surgery in China, August–late 2014, without prior chemotherapy. In regard to this clonotype: The junction departs from the called germline gene at one end, perhaps through a read error.

This chain connects TRBV28 to TRBJ2-7; possible D gene TRBD1, 5 bases. The clonotype originates from a woman in her sixties or seventies with non-small cell lung cancer. Material for sequencing was lung tumor tissue. The CDR3 DNA sequence: TGTGCCGGCAGGCAGGGCCCGGCAGCATACGAGCAATACTTC. Translation: CAGRQGPAAYEQYF. The entire variable domain, with the rest obtained from reference TRBV28 and TRBJ2-7, is as follows: DVKVTQSSRYLVKRTGEKVFLECVQDMDHENMFWYRQDPGLGLRLIYFSYDVKMKEKGDIPEGYSVSREKKERFSLILESASTNQTSMYLCAGRQGPAAYEQYFGPGTRLTVT.